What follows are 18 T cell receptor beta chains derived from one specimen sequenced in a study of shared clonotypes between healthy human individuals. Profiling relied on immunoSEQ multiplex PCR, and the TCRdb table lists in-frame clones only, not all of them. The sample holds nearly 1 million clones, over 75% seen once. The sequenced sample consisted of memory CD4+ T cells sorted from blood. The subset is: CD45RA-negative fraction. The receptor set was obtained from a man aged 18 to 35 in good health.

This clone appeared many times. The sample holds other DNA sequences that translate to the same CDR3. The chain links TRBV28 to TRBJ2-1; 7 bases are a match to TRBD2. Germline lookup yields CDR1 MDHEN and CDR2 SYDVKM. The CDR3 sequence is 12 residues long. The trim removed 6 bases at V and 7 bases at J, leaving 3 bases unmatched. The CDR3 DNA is TGTGCCAGCAGCAGGACTAGTAATGAGCAGTTCTTC. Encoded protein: CASSRTSNEQFF.

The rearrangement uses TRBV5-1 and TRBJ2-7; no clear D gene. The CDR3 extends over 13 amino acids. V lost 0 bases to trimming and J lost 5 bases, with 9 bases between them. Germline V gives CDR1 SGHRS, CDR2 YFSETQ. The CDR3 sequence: CASSLAGSNEQYF. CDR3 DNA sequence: TGCGCCAGCAGCTTGGCCGGTTCCAACGAGCAGTACTTC.

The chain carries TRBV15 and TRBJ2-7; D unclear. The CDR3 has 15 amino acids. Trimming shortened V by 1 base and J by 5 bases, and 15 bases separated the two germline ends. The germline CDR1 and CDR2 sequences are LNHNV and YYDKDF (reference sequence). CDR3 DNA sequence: TGTGCCACCAGCAGAGTGCGTGGGGTATTCGACGAGCAGTACTTC. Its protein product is CATSRVRGVFDEQYF.

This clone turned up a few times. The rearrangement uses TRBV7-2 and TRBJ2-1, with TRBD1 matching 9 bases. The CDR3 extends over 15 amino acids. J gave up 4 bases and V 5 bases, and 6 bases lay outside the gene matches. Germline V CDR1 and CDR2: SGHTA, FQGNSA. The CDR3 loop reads CASSPGDRAYNEQFF. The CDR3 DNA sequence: TGTGCCAGCAGCCCCGGGGACAGGGCTTACAATGAGCAGTTCTTC.

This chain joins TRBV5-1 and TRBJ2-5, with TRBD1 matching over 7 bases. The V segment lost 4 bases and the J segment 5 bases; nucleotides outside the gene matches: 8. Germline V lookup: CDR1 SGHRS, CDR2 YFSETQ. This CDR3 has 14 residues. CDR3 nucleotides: TGCGCCAGCAGCCAATCGGACAGGAGTGAGACCCAGTACTTC. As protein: CASSQSDRSETQYF.

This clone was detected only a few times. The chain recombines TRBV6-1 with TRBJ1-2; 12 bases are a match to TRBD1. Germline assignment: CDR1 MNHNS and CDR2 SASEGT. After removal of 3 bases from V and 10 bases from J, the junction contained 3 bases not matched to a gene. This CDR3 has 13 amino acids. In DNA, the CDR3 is TGTGCCAGCAGTGAGGGACAGGGGGCCTCCTACACCTTC. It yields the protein CASSEGQGASYTF.

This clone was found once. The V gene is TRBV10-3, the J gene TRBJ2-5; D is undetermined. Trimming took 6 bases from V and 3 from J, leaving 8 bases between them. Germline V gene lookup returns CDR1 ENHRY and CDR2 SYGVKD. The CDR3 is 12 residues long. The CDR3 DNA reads TGTGCCATCAGGTCAGATAAAGAGACCCAGTACTTC. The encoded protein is CAIRSDKETQYF.

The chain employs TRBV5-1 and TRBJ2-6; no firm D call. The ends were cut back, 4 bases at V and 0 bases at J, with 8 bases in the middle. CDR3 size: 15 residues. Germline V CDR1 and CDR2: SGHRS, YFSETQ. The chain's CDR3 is CASSEPSSGANVLTF. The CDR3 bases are TGCGCCAGCAGCGAACCAAGCTCTGGGGCCAACGTCCTGACTTTC.

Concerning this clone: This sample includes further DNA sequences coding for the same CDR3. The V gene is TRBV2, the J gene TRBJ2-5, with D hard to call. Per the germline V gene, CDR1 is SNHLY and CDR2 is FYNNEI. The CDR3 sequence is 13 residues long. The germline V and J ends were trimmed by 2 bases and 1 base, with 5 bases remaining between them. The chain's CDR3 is CASSESVQETQYF. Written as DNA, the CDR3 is TGTGCCAGCAGTGAAAGTGTCCAAGAGACCCAGTACTTC.

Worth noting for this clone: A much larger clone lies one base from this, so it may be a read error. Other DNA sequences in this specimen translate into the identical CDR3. The CDR3 nucleotides read TGCGCCAGCAGCTTAGCCTCTAGCGGGGGGGCAGATACGCAGTATTTT. It specifies CASSLASSGGADTQYF. The V and J genes are TRBV7-8 and TRBJ2-3; TRBD2 agrees at 12 bases. In germline, CDR1 is SGHVS, CDR2 FQNEAQ. The CDR3 covers 16 residues.

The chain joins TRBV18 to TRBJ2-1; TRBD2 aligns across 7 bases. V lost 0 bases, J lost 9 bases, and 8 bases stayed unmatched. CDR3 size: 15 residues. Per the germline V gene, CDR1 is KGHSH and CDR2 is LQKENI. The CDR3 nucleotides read TGTGCCAGCTCACCACCGGGGCGGGAGCAGGTTGAGCAGTTCTTC. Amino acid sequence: CASSPPGREQVEQFF.

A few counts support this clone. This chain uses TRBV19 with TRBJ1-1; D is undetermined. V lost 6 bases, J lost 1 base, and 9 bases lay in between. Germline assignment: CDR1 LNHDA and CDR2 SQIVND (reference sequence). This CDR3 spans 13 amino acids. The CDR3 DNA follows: TGTGCCAGTAGCAACACCCGGAACACTGAAGCTTTCTTT. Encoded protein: CASSNTRNTEAFF.

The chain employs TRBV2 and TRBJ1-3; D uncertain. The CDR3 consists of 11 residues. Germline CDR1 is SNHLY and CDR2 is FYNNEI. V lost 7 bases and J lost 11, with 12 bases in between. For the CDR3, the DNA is TGTGCCAGCAATCTGGAGACGGCCATATATTTT. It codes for CASNLETAIYF. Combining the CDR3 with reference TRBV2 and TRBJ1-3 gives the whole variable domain EPEVTQTPSHQVTQMGQEVILRCVPISNHLYFYWYRQILGQKVEFLVSFYNNEISEKSEIFDDQFSVERPDGSNFTLKIRSTKLEDSAMYFCASNLETAIYFGEGSWLTVV.

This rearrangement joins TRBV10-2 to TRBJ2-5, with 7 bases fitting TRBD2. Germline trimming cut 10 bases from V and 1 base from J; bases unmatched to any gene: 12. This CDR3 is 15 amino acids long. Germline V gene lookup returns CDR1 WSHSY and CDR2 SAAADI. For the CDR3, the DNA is TGCGCCACCGCCCCCGAACTAGCGAGCCAAGAGACCCAGTACTTC. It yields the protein CATAPELASQETQYF.

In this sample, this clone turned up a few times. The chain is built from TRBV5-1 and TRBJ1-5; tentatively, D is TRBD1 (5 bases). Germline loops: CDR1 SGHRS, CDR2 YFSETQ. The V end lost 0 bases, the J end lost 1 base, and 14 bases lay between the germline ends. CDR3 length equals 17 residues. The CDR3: CASSLDGLGQSNQPQHF. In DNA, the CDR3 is TGCGCCAGCAGCTTGGATGGACTGGGGCAGAGCAATCAGCCCCAGCATTTT.

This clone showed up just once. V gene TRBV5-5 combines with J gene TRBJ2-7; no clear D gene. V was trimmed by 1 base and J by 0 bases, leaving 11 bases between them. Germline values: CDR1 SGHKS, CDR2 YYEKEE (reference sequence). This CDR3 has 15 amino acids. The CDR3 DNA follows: TGTGCCAGCAGCTTGTTGGGTCAGAGCTCCTACGAGCAGTACTTC. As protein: CASSLLGQSSYEQYF.

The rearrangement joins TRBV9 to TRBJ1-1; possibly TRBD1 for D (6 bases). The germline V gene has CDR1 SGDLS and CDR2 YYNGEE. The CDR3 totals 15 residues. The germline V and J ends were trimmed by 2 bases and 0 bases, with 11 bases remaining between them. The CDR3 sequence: CASSVGDKLNTEAFF. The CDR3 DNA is TGTGCCAGCAGCGTTGGGGACAAGCTGAACACTGAAGCTTTCTTT.

The CDR3 loop reads CASSIDRDRVGSEQYF. CDR3 nucleotide sequence: TGTGCCAGTAGTATAGACAGGGACAGGGTTGGAAGCGAGCAGTACTTC. This sequence joins TRBV19 and TRBJ2-7; TRBD1 matches 9 bases. V was pared by 0 bases and J by 6 bases, with 9 bases of the junction left unmatched. This CDR3 comprises 16 residues. Germline V gives CDR1 LNHDA, CDR2 SQIVND (reference sequence).